Listed below are T cell receptor beta chains from one sample, sequenced in a study of shared clonotypes between healthy human individuals. The protocol was immunoSEQ multiplex PCR, while the TCRdb copy is restricted to in-frame clones and leaves out a portion. The sample has roughly 570,000 clones; about 98% are singletons. Specimen: naive CD8+ T cells sorted from blood. The receptors come from a man younger than 40 in good health. The CDR3 runs from the conserved cysteine through the conserved F or W. D genes are given only for firm matches. A clone size is listed for some rows: how often the clone was seen (once, few, many), or a class if it is expanded.

V	size	D	J	DNA	CDR3
TRBV7-9	few	-	TRBJ2-2	TGTGCCAGCAGCGAGCGGTCCGGGGAGCTGTTTTTT	CASSERSGELFF
TRBV11-2	-	-	TRBJ2-4	TGTGCCAGCAGCCATGTTGGGTTCGCTGTCCAAAACATTCAGTACTTC	CASSHVGFAVQNIQYF
TRBV15	-	-	TRBJ2-3	TGTGCCACCAGCAGAGACCGATACACAGATACGCAGTATTTT	CATSRDRYTDTQYF
TRBV6-5	-	-	TRBJ2-2	TGTGCCAGCAGTTACGTATCTGCGGCGAACACCGGGGAGCTGTTTTTT	CASSYVSAANTGELFF
TRBV27	-	TRBD2	TRBJ2-3	TGTGCCAGCAGTCCCCTTGGACTAGCGGGAGGGGGGAGGACAGATACGCAGTATTTT	CASSPLGLAGGGRTDTQYF
TRBV27	-	TRBD1	TRBJ2-1	TGTGCCAGCAGTTTAGCGGGGGACAGGGTAAACAATGAGCAGTTCTTC	CASSLAGDRVNNEQFF
TRBV21-1	-	-	TRBJ2-7	TGTGCCAGCAGCAAAGCGTTGGAGCCGGTCTACGAGCAGTACTTC	CASSKALEPVYEQYF
TRBV4-1	-	-	TRBJ2-1	TGCGCCAGCAGCCAAGGGGGGAGGCATGAGCAGTTCTTC	CASSQGGRHEQFF
TRBV7-9	-	TRBD1	TRBJ2-3	TGTGCCAGCAGCCAGGGACAGGGGGGATGGGGTACGCAGTATTTT	CASSQGQGGWGTQYF
TRBV6-1	-	-	TRBJ2-3	TGTGCCAGCAGTGAATGGGCAGGGTATAGCACAGATACGCAGTATTTT	CASSEWAGYSTDTQYF
TRBV13	-	-	TRBJ2-1	TGTGCCAGTTCCGACTCGATTCCCTCCTACAATGAGCAGTTCTTC	CASSDSIPSYNEQFF
TRBV9	-	TRBD2	TRBJ2-3	TGTGCCAGCAGCGTAGGGACAGGACTAGCGGGAGTCGTCCGGAGCACAGATACGCAGTATTTT	CASSVGTGLAGVVRSTDTQYF
TRBV5-4	once	-	TRBJ2-1	TGTGCCAGCAGCTTGTTCCCAATTAACAATGAGCAGTTCTTC	CASSLFPINNEQFF
TRBV11-2	-	TRBD2	TRBJ2-7	TGTGCCAGCAGCCCACTAGCGGGAGATACGTACTTC	CASSPLAGDTYF
TRBV6-1	-	-	TRBJ1-1	TGTGCCAGCAGTGAAGCTGGCTTCAGGGGTGAGACTGAAGCTTTCTTT	CASSEAGFRGETEAFF
TRBV5-4	-	TRBD1	TRBJ2-1	TGTGCCAGCAGCGCCCCTGAGACAGGGCCTCCCGGCGAGTTCTTC	CASSAPETGPPGEFF
TRBV27	-	-	TRBJ2-5	TGTGCCAGCAGTTTATCACAGAGAGAGACCCAGTACTTC	CASSLSQRETQYF
TRBV29-1	-	-	TRBJ2-5	TGCAGCGTTGAAGCCAGCGGGCAGGAGACCCAGTACTTC	CSVEASGQETQYF
TRBV29-1	-	TRBD2	TRBJ2-1	TGCAGCGTTGATACTAGCGGGGCATGGGGTGAGCAGTTCTTC	CSVDTSGAWGEQFF
TRBV5-1	once	-	TRBJ2-1	TGCGCCAGCAGCTCCGACATGGACAATGAGCAGTTCTTC	CASSSDMDNEQFF
TRBV6-1	-	-	TRBJ1-5	TGTGCCAGCAGAAGAGGGCAGCCCCAGCATTTT	CASRRGQPQHF
TRBV7-9	-	-	TRBJ2-5	TGTGCCAGCAGCCCTCCGGGGGTTTTGGCCCAGTACTTC	CASSPPGVLAQYF
TRBV7-9	-	-	TRBJ2-1	TGTGCCGGTGCTGACAGATACAATGAGCAGTTCTTC	CAGADRYNEQFF
TRBV7-9	-	-	TRBJ2-1	TGTGCCAGCAGCGATGACGGCCACAATGAGCAGTTCTTC	CASSDDGHNEQFF
TRBV5-1	once	TRBD1	TRBJ1-4	TGCGCCAGCAGGACAGGGGGAACTGCAACTAATGAAAAACTGTTTTTT	CASRTGGTATNEKLFF
TRBV6-5	-	-	TRBJ1-3	TGTGCCAGCAGGGTAGGGACCTCTGGAAACACCATATATTTT	CASRVGTSGNTIYF
TRBV18	-	-	TRBJ2-7	TGTGCCAGCTCATCCGTTAGGGACCAATACGAGCAGTACTTC	CASSSVRDQYEQYF
TRBV7-2	-	TRBD2	TRBJ2-7	TGTGCCAGCAGCCCACTAGCGGCTTACGAGCAGTACTTC	CASSPLAAYEQYF
TRBV7-9	-	-	TRBJ2-1	TGTGCCAGCAATACTAGGGGGTCCATTGAGCAGTTCTTC	CASNTRGSIEQFF
TRBV15	-	-	TRBJ1-5	TGTGCCACCAGCCGGGGATTTAATAGCAATCAGCCCCAGCATTTT	CATSRGFNSNQPQHF
TRBV7-8	-	TRBD2	TRBJ2-1	TGTGCCAGCAGCTTAACGGGAGGGGTCTACAATGAGCAGTTCTTC	CASSLTGGVYNEQFF
TRBV11-2	once	-	TRBJ1-1	TGTGCCAGCAGCTTGGGTTGGAGTTTGAGGGCCCTACAGGGTGAAGCTTTCTTT	CASSLGWSLRALQGEAFF
TRBV29-1	-	-	TRBJ2-2	TGCAGCGTTGACCCACAGGGCACCGGGGAGCTGTTTTTT	CSVDPQGTGELFF
TRBV7-9	-	-	TRBJ2-2	TGTGCCAGCAGCTTAGAGGGTGGCGGGGAGCTGTTTTTT	CASSLEGGGELFF
TRBV9	-	-	TRBJ1-2	TGTGCCAGCAGCGTAGAAGGGACACCCTCTAACTATGGCTACACCTTC	CASSVEGTPSNYGYTF